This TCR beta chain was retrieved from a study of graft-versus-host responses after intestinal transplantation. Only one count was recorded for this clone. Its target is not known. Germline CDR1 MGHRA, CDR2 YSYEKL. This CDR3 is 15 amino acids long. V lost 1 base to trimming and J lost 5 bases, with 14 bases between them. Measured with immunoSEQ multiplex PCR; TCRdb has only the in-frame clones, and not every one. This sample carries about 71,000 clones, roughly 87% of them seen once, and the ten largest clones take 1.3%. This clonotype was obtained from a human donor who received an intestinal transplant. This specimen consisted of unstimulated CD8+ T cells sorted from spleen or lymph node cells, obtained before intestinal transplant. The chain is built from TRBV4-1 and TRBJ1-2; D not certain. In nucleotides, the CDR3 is TGCGCCAGCAGCCAAGGGGCCGGGGTGAGTTATGGCTACACCTTC. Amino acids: CASSQGAGVSYGYTF.